A selection of T cell receptor beta chains follows, all from one sample in a study of T cell repertoires in cytomegalovirus infection. Their target antigens are unknown. From the reads, TCRdb called clonotypes with MiXCR, one entry per CDR3 protein. The table has approximately 910,000 distinct CDR3 sequences, approximately 31% seen once; the top ten hold roughly 13%. The material was cultured CD8+ T cells from PBMCs, obtained from culture after CMV antigen stimulation. The receptors were sampled from a human donor in good health (CMV status not recorded). Some clones in this sample may be carry-over from other donors' samples. Each CDR3 is given with its conserved first and last residue. A D gene is named only where the DNA matches it firmly. Clone size, where shown, is once, few, many, or a class for clones that have expanded.

TRBV7-6	TRBD2	many	TRBJ2-2	CASSLVRGGLNTGELFF	TGTGCCAGCAGCCTAGTGCGCGGGGGGCTGAACACCGGGGAGCTGTTTTTT
TRBV20-1	NA	few	TRBJ2-1	CSARDTRGGDNEQFF	TGCAGTGCTAGAGATACCAGGGGGGGGGACAATGAGCAGTTCTTC
TRBV7-8	NA	many	TRBJ2-1	CASSLEPSPYNEQFF	TGTGCCAGCAGCTTAGAACCTAGCCCCTACAATGAGCAGTTCTTC
TRBV2	NA	many	TRBJ1-2	CASSGDYGYTF	TGTGCCAGTTCAGGGGACTATGGCTACACCTTC
TRBV7-2	TRBD2	few	TRBJ2-3	CASSSGLAGGYTQYF	TGTGCCAGCAGCTCCGGACTAGCGGGGGGGTATACGCAGTATTTT
TRBV5-8	NA	few	TRBJ2-7	CASSLVTDNSYEQYF	TGTGCCAGCAGCTTGGTTACAGACAACTCCTACGAGCAGTACTTC
TRBV19	NA	NA	TRBJ2-3	CASRAGTGILTDTQYF	TGTGCCAGTAGGGCCGGGACCGGTATTCTCACAGATACGCAGTATTTT
TRBV15	TRBD1	few	TRBJ2-1	CATSRRRAGTGADNEQFF	TGTGCCACCAGCAGGAGACGTGCAGGGACAGGGGCTGACAATGAGCAGTTCTTC
TRBV10-3	NA	few	TRBJ1-2	CAIDSGTLYGYTF	TGTGCCATCGATTCTGGGACACTCTATGGCTACACCTTC
TRBV19	NA	NA	TRBJ2-3	CASSMEEYTDTQYF	TGTGCCAGTAGTATGGAGGAGTACACAGATACGCAGTATTTT
TRBV15	NA	NA	TRBJ2-5	CATSRDRVETQYF	TGTGCCACCAGCAGAGACAGGGTGGAGACCCAGTACTTC
TRBV19	NA	NA	TRBJ1-2	CASSPTLGSSGYTF	TGTGCCAGTAGTCCTACCCTCGGTTCTAGTGGCTACACCTTC
TRBV12-3/TRBV12-4	TRBD2	NA	TRBJ2-7	CASREGLAVSYEQYF	TGTGCCAGCAGGGAGGGACTAGCGGTCTCCTACGAGCAGTACTTC
TRBV7-2	TRBD1	many	TRBJ1-6	CASSSSGDRYNSPLHF	TGTGCCAGCAGCTCTAGTGGGGACAGGTATAATTCACCCCTCCACTTT
TRBV28	NA	few	TRBJ1-6	CASSWTSYNSPLHF	TGTGCCAGCAGCTGGACAAGCTATAATTCACCCCTCCACTTT
TRBV2	TRBD1	many	TRBJ1-5	CASTLGQGAASNQPQHF	TGTGCCAGCACGTTGGGACAGGGGGCTGCAAGCAATCAGCCCCAGCATTTT
TRBV6-1	NA	few	TRBJ1-5	CASSVRGGSQPQHF	TGTGCCAGCAGTGTACGGGGGGGGAGTCAGCCCCAGCATTTT
TRBV5-5	NA	NA	TRBJ1-1	CASGVGGAFF	TGTGCCAGCGGAGTGGGTGGAGCTTTCTTT
TRBV6-5	TRBD1	NA	TRBJ2-2	CASSWDRFTGELFF	TGTGCCAGCAGTTGGGACAGATTCACCGGGGAGCTGTTTTTT
TRBV12-3/TRBV12-4	NA	few	TRBJ2-1	CASSSSLTAFEQFF	TGTGCCAGCAGTTCTAGCCTCACCGCATTTGAGCAGTTCTTC
TRBV7-2	NA	many	TRBJ1-2	CASSFGSAAYGYTF	TGTGCCAGCAGCTTTGGTTCGGCGGCCTATGGCTACACCTTC
TRBV6-1	NA	few	TRBJ2-1	CASSARPYNEQFF	TGTGCCAGCAGTGCTCGCCCCTACAATGAGCAGTTCTTC
TRBV6-1	NA	few	TRBJ2-1	CASSEYTPIEQFF	TGTGCCAGCAGTGAATATACTCCGATTGAGCAGTTCTTC
TRBV4-1	NA	few	TRBJ2-2	CASSHVSSNTGELFF	TGCGCCAGCAGCCATGTTTCGTCGAACACCGGGGAGCTGTTTTTT
TRBV6-6	NA	NA	TRBJ2-5	CASSYDGEDTPNQETQYF	TGTGCCAGCAGTTACGATGGGGAGGACACCCCAAACCAAGAGACCCAGTACTTC
TRBV6-1	TRBD1	many	TRBJ1-1	CASSNRGVRAEAFF	TGTGCCAGCAGTAACAGGGGGGTACGCGCTGAAGCTTTCTTT
TRBV11-2	NA	NA	TRBJ1-2	CASSLQPGDNYGYTF	TGTGCCAGCAGCTTACAGCCTGGGGATAACTATGGCTACACCTTC
TRBV7-8	TRBD2	many	TRBJ2-3	CASSPRLAGGPSTDTQYF	TGTGCCAGCAGCCCCCGACTAGCGGGGGGCCCGAGCACAGATACGCAGTATTTT
TRBV27	NA	NA	TRBJ2-1	CASSLSRGNNEQFF	TGTGCCAGCAGTTTATCGCGAGGGAATAATGAGCAGTTCTTC
TRBV27	NA	NA	TRBJ2-1	CASSKQGNEQFF	TGTGCCAGCAGTAAACAGGGAAATGAGCAGTTCTTC
TRBV7-6	NA	many	TRBJ2-6	CASSLDGANVLTF	TGTGCCAGCAGCTTAGATGGGGCCAACGTCCTGACTTTC
TRBV12-3/TRBV12-4	TRBD2	few	TRBJ2-1	CASSYLAGGGAYNEQFF	TGTGCCAGCAGTTACCTAGCGGGGGGAGGGGCCTACAATGAGCAGTTCTTC
TRBV10-3	NA	few	TRBJ2-5	CAIGHQGTQETQYF	TGTGCCATCGGACACCAGGGGACTCAAGAGACCCAGTACTTC
TRBV7-8	TRBD2	NA	TRBJ2-1	CANSIAGGTYNEQFF	TGTGCCAACAGCATCGCGGGGGGTACCTACAATGAGCAGTTCTTC
TRBV14	NA	NA	TRBJ2-3	CASSFRARPDTQYF	TGTGCCAGCAGCTTCCGAGCTAGACCAGATACGCAGTATTTT
TRBV12-5	NA	NA	TRBJ1-2	CASGLATDYGYTF	TGTGCTAGTGGCCTAGCCACAGATTATGGCTACACCTTC
TRBV19	NA	few	TRBJ2-5	CASSPQGLGETQYF	TGTGCCAGTAGTCCTCAGGGGTTAGGAGAGACCCAGTACTTC
TRBV27	NA	NA	TRBJ2-7	CASGSGETYEQYF	TGTGCCAGCGGCTCTGGGGAAACCTACGAGCAGTACTTC
TRBV7-9	NA	few	TRBJ2-5	CASTPVSRRETQYF	TGTGCCAGCACCCCAGTGTCCCGGAGGGAGACCCAGTACTTC
TRBV19	TRBD2	few	TRBJ2-2	CASTTSAGELFF	TGTGCCAGTACCACTAGCGCCGGGGAGCTGTTTTTT
TRBV6-5	TRBD1	NA	TRBJ2-1	CASSPITGALGYNEQFF	TGTGCCAGCAGTCCAATAACAGGGGCCCTGGGCTACAATGAGCAGTTCTTC
TRBV11-2	TRBD1	NA	TRBJ1-1	CASSFWDSGETEAFF	TGTGCCAGCAGCTTCTGGGACAGTGGGGAAACTGAAGCTTTCTTT
TRBV28	NA	NA	TRBJ1-2	CASRLTANYDYTF	TGTGCCAGCAGATTGACAGCTAACTATGACTACACCTTC
TRBV5-6	NA	NA	TRBJ2-3	CASTSSTDYFTDTQYF	TGTGCCAGCACCTCGTCGACAGACTATTTCACAGATACGCAGTATTTT
TRBV2	TRBD1	NA	TRBJ2-7	CASSYPEGQVLYEQYF	TGTGCCAGCAGTTATCCGGAGGGACAGGTGTTATACGAGCAGTACTTC
TRBV27	NA	few	TRBJ2-7	CASSSAGASYEQYF	TGTGCCAGCAGTTCGGCGGGGGCCTCCTACGAGCAGTACTTC
TRBV7-9	NA	few	TRBJ1-2	CASRPREIDGYTF	TGTGCCAGCAGGCCCAGGGAAATCGATGGCTACACCTTC
TRBV27	NA	many	TRBJ1-1	CASSFRMNTEAFF	TGTGCCAGCAGTTTTCGAATGAACACTGAAGCTTTCTTT
TRBV5-6	NA	NA	TRBJ2-1	CASSNPSGGTYNEQFF	TGTGCCAGCAGCAACCCTTCCGGGGGTACCTACAATGAGCAGTTCTTC
TRBV6-6	NA	NA	TRBJ2-5	CASSVLPPPQTQYF	TGTGCCAGCAGTGTCCTTCCACCTCCCCAGACCCAGTACTTC
TRBV15	NA	NA	TRBJ1-2	CATSRDRGDGLIRNYGYTF	TGTGCCACCAGCAGAGATAGGGGTGACGGACTTATACGTAACTATGGCTACACCTTC